This T cell receptor (beta chain) was identified in a study of cytomegalovirus exposure and HLA in healthy donors. Trimming removed 2 bases from V and 0 bases from J, with 8 bases in between. Germline CDR1 reads MNHNY; CDR2 reads SVGAGI (reference sequence). The CDR3 runs to 15 residues. The method was immunoSEQ multiplex PCR; TCRdb's version includes in-frame clones alone and lacks a portion of them. The sample carries about 140,000 clones, around four fifths recorded once. Sequenced sample: PBMCs. The sequence was collected from a young woman in good health and CMV-seronegative. The genes are TRBV6-6 and TRBJ2-1; D ambiguous. This CDR3 is CASSYQPSSYNEQFF. The CDR3 coding sequence is TGTGCCAGCAGTTACCAGCCTAGCTCCTACAATGAGCAGTTCTTC.